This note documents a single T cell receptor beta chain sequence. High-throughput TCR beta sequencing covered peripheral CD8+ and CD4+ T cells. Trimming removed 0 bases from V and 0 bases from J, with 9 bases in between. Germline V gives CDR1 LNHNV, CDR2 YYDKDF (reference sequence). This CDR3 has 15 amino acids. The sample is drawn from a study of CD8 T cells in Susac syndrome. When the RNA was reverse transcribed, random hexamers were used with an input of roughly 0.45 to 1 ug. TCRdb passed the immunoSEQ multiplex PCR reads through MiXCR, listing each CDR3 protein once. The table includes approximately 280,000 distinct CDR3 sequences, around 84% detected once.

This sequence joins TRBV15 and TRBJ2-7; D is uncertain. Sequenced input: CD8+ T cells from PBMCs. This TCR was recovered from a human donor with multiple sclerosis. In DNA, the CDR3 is TGTGCCACCAGCAGAGATCGCTCAGGCTCCTACGAGCAGTACTTC. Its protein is CATSRDRSGSYEQYF. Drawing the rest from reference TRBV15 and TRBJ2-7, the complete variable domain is DAMVIQNPRYQVTQFGKPVTLSCSQTLNHNVMYWYQQKSSQAPKLLFHYYDKDFNNEADTPDNFQSRRPNTSFCFLDIRSPGLGDTAMYLCATSRDRSGSYEQYFGPGTRLTVT.